These 24 T cell receptor beta chains were sequenced from one sample in a study of blood T cell repertoires in COVID-19. TCRdb keeps only in-frame clones here, not all; method: immunoSEQ multiplex PCR. This table holds around 170,000 clones, approximately 88% found once. The sample consisted of peripheral blood. These receptors were taken from a man between 18 and 29 years old with active or convalescent COVID-19.

This clone has just one count. V is TRBV6-1 and J is TRBJ2-7; 11 nucleotides line up with TRBD1. The length of the CDR3 is 15 residues. Per germline, CDR1 MNHNS and CDR2 SASEGT. The J segment lost 3 bases and the V segment lost 3 bases, leaving 4 bases of the junction unmatched. CDR3 protein: CASSEGTGGFYEQYF. As DNA, the CDR3 is TGTGCCAGCAGTGAGGGGACAGGGGGTTTCTACGAGCAGTACTTC.

This clone has just a few counts. The V call is TRBV19, the J call TRBJ1-1, with TRBD1 as a possible D gene (6 bases). The CDR3 is made up of 17 amino acids. With 1 base removed from V and 2 bases from J, the gap between germline ends came to 17 bases. Germline CDR1 LNHDA, CDR2 SQIVND (reference sequence). The CDR3 sequence: CASSIVRDGQKNTEAFF. The CDR3 coding sequence is TGTGCCAGTAGTATAGTACGGGATGGACAGAAAAACACTGAAGCTTTCTTT.

This rearrangement joins TRBV6-2 or TRBV6-3 to TRBJ2-1, with D maybe TRBD2 (6 bases). Germline CDR1 is MNHEY and CDR2 is SVGEGT. The CDR3 totals 14 residues. V lost 5 bases and J 4 bases, leaving 12 bases between the germline ends. CDR3 loop: CASSAREKYNEQFF. The CDR3 nucleotides read TGTGCCAGCAGTGCCCGGGAGAAATACAATGAGCAGTTCTTC.

The gene calls are TRBV6-5 and TRBJ2-3, with 9 bases that match TRBD2. Losses at the gene ends were 2 bases for V and 4 bases for J; bases not matched to a gene: 4. Germline CDR1 is MNHEY and CDR2 is SVGAGI. This CDR3 comprises 15 residues. CDR3 sequence: CASSYGSGGADTQYF. DNA for the CDR3: TGTGCCAGCAGTTACGGTAGCGGGGGCGCAGATACGCAGTATTTT.

The chain employs TRBV5-8 and TRBJ2-7; D perhaps matches TRBD1 (5 bases). The CDR3 contains 14 residues. Trimming removed 2 bases from V and 2 bases from J, with 11 bases in between. CDR1 is SGHTS, CDR2 YDEGEE, per germline. The CDR3 region has the DNA TGTGCCAGCAGCTTTCCCCCGACAGCCTACGAGCAGTACTTC. This encodes CASSFPPTAYEQYF.

This clone was recorded once. J is TRBJ2-7 and V is TRBV15; D possibly corresponds to TRBD1 (7 bases). CDR1 is LNHNV, CDR2 YYDKDF, per germline (reference sequence). V was shortened by 0 bases and J by 7 bases, with 10 bases between the two germline ends. There are 13 residues in the CDR3. The CDR3 sequence is CATSRETGREQYF. CDR3 DNA sequence: TGTGCCACCAGCAGAGAGACAGGGAGGGAGCAGTACTTC.

This chain links TRBV5-4 with TRBJ2-1, with TRBD2 identical over 8 bases. The V and J ends lost 0 bases and 9 bases, in that order; junction bases with no gene match: 5. The germline gives CDR1 SGHNT, CDR2 YYREEE (reference sequence). This CDR3 contains 14 residues. The CDR3 nucleotides are TGTGCCAGCAGCTTGGCGGGGGGGCCCGGTGAGCAGTTCTTC. It codes for CASSLAGGPGEQFF.

This clone was detected only once. The V gene is TRBV6-5, the J gene TRBJ1-1; 8 bases map to TRBD1. Germline values: CDR1 MNHEY, CDR2 SVGAGI. CDR3 size: 14 residues. V shed 0 bases and J 3 bases; nucleotides not matched to a gene: 0. The CDR3 sequence is CASSYSQGDTEAFF. CDR3 bases: TGTGCCAGCAGTTACTCACAGGGGGACACTGAAGCTTTCTTT.

V and J are TRBV5-1 and TRBJ1-2; 12 bases are shared with TRBD1. The V and J ends lost 4 bases and 7 bases, in that order; junction bases with no gene match: 8. The germline V gene encodes CDR1 SGHRS and CDR2 YFSETQ. This CDR3 contains 15 residues. The CDR3 DNA reads as TGCGCCAGCAGCCGACCGGGACAGGGGGCGGGTGGCTACACCTTC. Protein sequence: CASSRPGQGAGGYTF.

Only one count was recorded for this clone. The rearrangement joins TRBV15 to TRBJ2-3; D is perhaps TRBD1 (5 bases). Trimming shortened V by 3 bases and J by 6 bases, and 13 bases separated the two germline ends. Germline loops: CDR1 LNHNV, CDR2 YYDKDF (reference sequence). The CDR3 runs to 14 residues. The CDR3: CATSRVRGYDTQYF. CDR3 DNA sequence: TGTGCCACCAGCAGGGTTAGGGGATATGATACGCAGTATTTT. Full variable domain (remainder filled in from reference TRBV15 and TRBJ2-3): DAMVIQNPRYQVTQFGKPVTLSCSQTLNHNVMYWYQQKSSQAPKLLFHYYDKDFNNEADTPDNFQSRRPNTSFCFLDIRSPGLGDTAMYLCATSRVRGYDTQYFGPGTRLTVL.

The count of this clone is one. The V and J genes are TRBV7-7 and TRBJ2-1; D possibly corresponds to TRBD1 (5 bases). Between the trimmed V and J ends, which lost 0 bases and 9 bases, there was a span of 12 bases. This CDR3 is built from 14 residues. Germline assignment: CDR1 SSHAT and CDR2 FNYEAQ (reference sequence). CDR3 amino acids: CASSLALGAGEQFF. Here the CDR3 DNA reads TGTGCCAGCAGCTTAGCGTTAGGGGCCGGTGAGCAGTTCTTC.

V is TRBV27 and J is TRBJ1-2; D possibly corresponds to TRBD1 (6 bases). This CDR3 has 12 residues. Between the trimmed V and J ends, which lost 5 bases and 8 bases, there was a span of 12 bases. CDR1 is MNHEY, CDR2 SMNVEV, per germline (reference sequence). DNA of the CDR3: TGTGCCAGCAGTGCACAGGGCAACGGCTACACCTTC. This translates into CASSAQGNGYTF.

In DNA form, the CDR3 reads TGTGCCAGCAGTTCTTCCGCCCAGGGGCAGGTCCTTAATTCACCCCTCCACTTT. Its protein product is CASSSSAQGQVLNSPLHF. The chain joins TRBV5-6 to TRBJ1-6, with D possibly matching TRBD1 (6 bases). In germline, CDR1 is SGHDT, CDR2 YYEEEE. Between the trimmed V and J ends, which lost 5 bases and 6 bases, there was a span of 24 bases. The CDR3 has 18 residues.

The rearrangement uses TRBV6-4 and TRBJ2-3; possible D gene TRBD1, 6 bases. V lost 7 bases and J 2 bases, leaving 13 bases between the germline ends. Germline V gene sequence: CDR1 MRHNA, CDR2 SNTAGT. The CDR3 covers 14 residues. CDR3 sequence reads: CASIYRVVTDTQYF. The CDR3 coding sequence is TGTGCCAGCATCTACAGGGTGGTCACAGATACGCAGTATTTT.

V usage is TRBV11-2 and J usage is TRBJ2-1; no definite D call. CDR1 is SGHAT and CDR2 is FQNNGV in the germline V gene. This CDR3 contains 11 residues. The V gene lost 5 bases and the J gene lost 13 bases, with 12 bases spanning the gap. The CDR3 DNA reads as TGTGCCAGCAGCCCCGACATACTCCAGTTCTTC. Its protein product is CASSPDILQFF.

In this sample, this clone turned up once. The J gene is TRBJ1-1, the V gene TRBV5-5; D remains unclear. This CDR3 has 16 residues. With 2 bases removed from V and 1 base from J, the gap between germline ends came to 15 bases. The V gene's germline CDR1 is SGHKS and CDR2 YYEKEE (reference sequence). The CDR3 DNA reads TGTGCCAGCAGCTTCCTCTCCGCGCATCCGAACACTGAAGCTTTCTTT. The encoded protein is CASSFLSAHPNTEAFF. The full variable domain, rest sourced from reference TRBV5-5 and TRBJ1-1, is DAGVTQSPTHLIKTRGQQVTLRCSPISGHKSVSWYQQVLGQGPQFIFQYYEKEERGRGNFPDRFSARQFPNYSSELNVNALLLGDSALYLCASSFLSAHPNTEAFFGQGTRLTVV.

This chain connects TRBV29-1 to TRBJ2-5; the match to TRBD2 covers 9 bases. CDR1 is SQVTM, CDR2 ANQGSEA, per germline. This CDR3 is built from 14 residues. V was clipped by 7 bases and J by 1 base; unmatched bases: 7. CDR3 in amino acids: CSAVRGGVQETQYF. The CDR3 DNA is TGCAGCGCCGTGCGGGGGGGCGTCCAAGAGACCCAGTACTTC. The full variable domain, its missing parts supplied by reference TRBV29-1 and TRBJ2-5, is SAVISQKPSRDICQRGTSLTIQCQVDSQVTMMFWYRQQPGQSLTLIATANQGSEATYESGFVIDKFPISRPNLTFSTLTVSNMSPEDSSIYLCSAVRGGVQETQYFGPGTRLLVL.

This clone was seen only a few times. The chain combines TRBV7-9 with TRBJ2-7, with D tentatively TRBD1 (5 bases). Germline V CDR1 and CDR2: SEHNR, FQNEAQ (reference sequence). V lost 4 bases and J lost 2, with 12 bases in between. This CDR3 has 14 residues. The chain's CDR3 is CASSSAWTPYEQYF. The CDR3 region has the DNA TGTGCCAGCAGCTCGGCCTGGACACCCTACGAGCAGTACTTC.

The chain combines TRBV6-2 or TRBV6-3 with TRBJ2-3; D not resolved. Germline V gene sequence: CDR1 MNHEY, CDR2 SVGEGT. Trimming removed 3 bases from V and 2 bases from J, with 3 bases in between. The CDR3 has 12 residues. The CDR3 loop is CASSYYTDTQYF. The CDR3 DNA follows: TGTGCCAGCAGTTATTACACAGATACGCAGTATTTT.

This clone was seen a single time. The chain joins TRBV18 to TRBJ2-5; no definite D call. This CDR3 comprises 11 residues. Germline CDR1 KGHSH, CDR2 LQKENI. Trimming shortened V by 5 bases and J by 3 bases, and 4 bases separated the two germline ends. The CDR3 DNA reads as TGTGCCAGCTCAACAAAAGAGACCCAGTACTTC. It translates to CASSTKETQYF. Together with reference TRBV18 and TRBJ2-5, the CDR3 gives the full variable domain: NAGVMQNPRHLVRRRGQEARLRCSPMKGHSHVYWYRQLPEEGLKFMVYLQKENIIDESGMPKERFSAEFPKEGPSILRIQQVVRGDSAAYFCASSTKETQYFGPGTRLLVL.

The chain links TRBV28 to TRBJ1-4; 8 bases agree with TRBD1. CDR3 length: 19 residues. V dropped 8 bases and J dropped 3; count of bases not matched to a gene: 20. CDR1 is MDHEN and CDR2 is SYDVKM in the germline V gene. CDR3 region: CASLSLWEGQAGANEKLFF. CDR3 sequence (DNA): TGTGCCAGCCTAAGTTTATGGGAGGGACAGGCGGGGGCTAATGAAAAACTGTTTTTT. The entire variable domain, with the rest obtained from reference TRBV28 and TRBJ1-4, is as follows: DVKVTQSSRYLVKRTGEKVFLECVQDMDHENMFWYRQDPGLGLRLIYFSYDVKMKEKGDIPEGYSVSREKKERFSLILESASTNQTSMYLCASLSLWEGQAGANEKLFFGSGTQLSVL.

CDR3 DNA sequence: TGTGCCAGTAGTATAGGGCCAGCGGATTTTTCCAATCAAGAGACCCAGTACTTC. Its translation: CASSIGPADFSNQETQYF. The chain has TRBV19 and TRBJ2-5; D may be TRBD2 (5 bases). Trimming pared 1 base from V and 2 bases from J, leaving 20 bases between. This CDR3 has 18 residues. CDR1 is LNHDA, CDR2 SQIVND, per germline (reference sequence).

The chain uses TRBV6-2 or TRBV6-3 and TRBJ2-2; D gene ambiguous. CDR1 is MNHEY and CDR2 is SVGEGT in the germline V gene. The CDR3 runs to 16 residues. The V and J ends lost 4 bases and 2 bases respectively, with 14 bases between them. CDR3 residues: CASSFLRPENTGELFF. CDR3 bases: TGTGCCAGCAGTTTCTTGCGGCCGGAAAACACCGGGGAGCTGTTTTTT.

The chain employs TRBV27 and TRBJ2-1; TRBD1 agrees at 9 bases. CDR1 is MNHEY and CDR2 is SMNVEV in the germline V gene (reference sequence). The V and J ends lost 6 bases and 3 bases, in that order; junction bases with no gene match: 9. This CDR3 contains 16 residues. The CDR3 sequence is CASSLDRDRDYNEQFF. CDR3 bases: TGTGCCAGCAGCTTAGACCGGGACAGGGACTACAATGAGCAGTTCTTC.